This entry is about one T cell receptor beta chain. In the study's own analysis: Amplification of reference gene primers provided the estimated nucleated cell counts. Assay: immunoSEQ multiplex PCR; the TCRdb copy retains only in-frame clones and omits some. V and J calls and clone size are as listed in that table; D and trimming were resolved from the DNA. Among more than 200,000 clones, about 79% were seen once, and the ten largest hold about 1.4%. V gave up 11 bases and J gave up 4 bases, with 14 bases separating them. In germline, CDR1 is LNHDA, CDR2 SQIVND (reference sequence). This CDR3 spans 12 amino acids. The sample comes from a study of blood T cell repertoires in COVID-19. Looking at the study overall: Acute and convalescent COVID-19 specimens originated in the United States, Italy and Spain. Sources were T cells, B-cell-depleted T cells, or PBMCs; the material itself was cDNA or gDNA.

Sequencing was performed on peripheral blood. The chain combines TRBV19 with TRBJ1-2; maybe TRBD1 (6 bases). The clonotype originates from a middle-aged woman who had recovered from COVID-19. The CDR3 DNA reads TGTGCCGGCCGGGACACCTTCTATGGCTACACCTTC. Protein product: CAGRDTFYGYTF. The complete variable domain, with remaining parts taken from reference TRBV19 and TRBJ1-2, reads DGGITQSPKYLFRKEGQNVTLSCEQNLNHDAMYWYRQDPGQGLRLIYYSQIVNDFQKGDIAEGYSVSREKKESFPLTVTSAQKNPTAFYLCAGRDTFYGYTFGSGTRLTVV.